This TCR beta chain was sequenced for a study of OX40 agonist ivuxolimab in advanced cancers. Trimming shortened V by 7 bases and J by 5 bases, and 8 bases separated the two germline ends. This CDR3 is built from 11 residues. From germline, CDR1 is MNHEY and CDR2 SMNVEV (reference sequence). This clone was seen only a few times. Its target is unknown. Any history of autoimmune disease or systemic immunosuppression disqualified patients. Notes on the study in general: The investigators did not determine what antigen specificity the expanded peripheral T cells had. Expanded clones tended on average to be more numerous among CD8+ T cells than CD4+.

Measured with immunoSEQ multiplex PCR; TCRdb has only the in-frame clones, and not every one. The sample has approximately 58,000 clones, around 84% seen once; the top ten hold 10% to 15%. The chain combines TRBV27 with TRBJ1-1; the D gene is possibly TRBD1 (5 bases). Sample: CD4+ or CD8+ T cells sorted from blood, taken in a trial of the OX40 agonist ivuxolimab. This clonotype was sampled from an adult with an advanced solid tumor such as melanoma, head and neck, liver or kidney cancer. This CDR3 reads CASNRGTEAFF. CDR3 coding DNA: TGTGCCAGCAATCGGGGGACTGAAGCTTTCTTT.